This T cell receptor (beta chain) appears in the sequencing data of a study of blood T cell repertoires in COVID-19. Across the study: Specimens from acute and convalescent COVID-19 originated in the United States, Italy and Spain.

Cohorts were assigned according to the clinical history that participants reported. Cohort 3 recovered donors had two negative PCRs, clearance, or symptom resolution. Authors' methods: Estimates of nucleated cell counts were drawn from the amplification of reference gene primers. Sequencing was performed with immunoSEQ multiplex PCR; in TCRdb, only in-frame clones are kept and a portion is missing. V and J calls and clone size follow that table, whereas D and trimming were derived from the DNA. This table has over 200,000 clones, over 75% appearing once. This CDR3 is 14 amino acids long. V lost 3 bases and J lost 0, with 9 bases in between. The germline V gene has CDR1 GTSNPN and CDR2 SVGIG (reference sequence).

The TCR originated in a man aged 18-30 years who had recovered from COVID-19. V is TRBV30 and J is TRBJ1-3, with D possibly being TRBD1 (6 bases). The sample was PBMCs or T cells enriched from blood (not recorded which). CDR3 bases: TGTGCCTGGAGAGGGGGGGGCTCTGGAAACACCATATATTTT. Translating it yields CAWRGGGSGNTIYF.